This T cell receptor (beta chain) was captured in a study of blood T cell repertoires in COVID-19. In the source study's methods: Amplified reference gene primers provided the basis for estimating nucleated cell counts. Repertoires were generated with immunoSEQ multiplex PCR, while TCRdb's copy carries only in-frame clones and drops some. V, J and clone size are those of that table, while D and trimming were read from the DNA. Of roughly 42,000 clones in the sample, 65% to 85% were seen once. V was pared by 4 bases and J by 8 bases, with 3 bases of the junction left unmatched. The germline V gene has CDR1 SNHLY and CDR2 FYNNEI. CDR3 length equals 12 residues.

Sequenced: peripheral blood. The clonotype was recovered from a woman aged 80 or over with acute or convalescent COVID-19. The V and J genes are TRBV2 and TRBJ1-2; 8 bases are shared with TRBD1. The CDR3 region is CASSVDRVGYTF. The CDR3 nucleotides are TGTGCCAGCAGTGTGGACAGGGTCGGCTACACCTTC.